This T cell receptor (beta chain) was observed in a study of blood T cell repertoires in COVID-19 (dated by TCRdb to between 2020 and 2021). As for the study more broadly: The collaborator samples originated in the United States, Italy and Spain and spanned the acute and convalescent phases of COVID-19. The material from the prospective study consisted of cDNA or gDNA derived from T cells, B-cell-depleted T cells, or PBMCs. Subjects who had been exposed to COVID-19, were actively infected with it, or had recovered from it provided the deeply sampled blood TCRbeta repertoires that made up the dataset. A freely available public database, intended as a resource for researchers studying the immune response to SARS-CoV-2, is where the repertoires were released. Samples came from the ongoing ImmuneRACE study (first 160 participants) plus 1,254 subjects from 6 global collaborators. A de-identified subject ID, COVID-19 status, age in years and sex were almost always included in the sample metadata. Where HLA class I and class II types were available, the types were taken from metadata supplied by the sample provider, not from assay-based typing. Study-level results and caveats: The amount of clinical and demographic metadata varied by source and participant and was provided uncurated.

On this clone: The antigen it recognizes is unknown. The record has no base qualities; no much larger clone is one base away.

CDR1 is given as SQVTM and CDR2 as ANQGSEA, both from the germline V gene. Trimming removed 6 bases from V and 2 bases from J; the gene matches leave 4 bases unexplained. The CDR3 sequence holds 13 residues, the cysteine and phenylalanine included. The DNA shown is the 39-base CDR3, in frame from base 1. One collaborating source in Seattle enrolled patients during active infection and followed them longitudinally through the course of disease. Collaborating institutions collected whole blood in K2EDTA tubes following their own protocols. Collaborator samples were shipped for TCRbeta analysis as frozen whole blood, isolated PBMCs, or DNA extracted from either sample type. TCRbeta CDR3 regions were amplified from genomic DNA using the immunoSEQ Assay, a bias-controlled multiplex PCR. From the authors' description of their analysis: The number of nucleated cells in each sample was estimated from the amplification of reference gene primers within the assay. To quantify the absolute abundance of each unique TCRbeta CDR3 rearrangement, sequence reads were collapsed and filtered. For each sample, productive Simpson clonality was calculated by taking the square root of Simpson's diversity index across productive rearrangements. The immuneACCESS repertoire file appears here via TCRdb, limited to in-frame rearrangements. These files lack a portion of the clones; in checked studies, under half of the deficit traces to unresolved V genes, and the cause of the others is not known. D and trimming come from the DNA, and the V and J calls and clone size come from that table. Recorded for this sample are 300,000 to 350,000 clones; 90% of them occurred a single time. Approximately 6.8% of the sample rests with the top ten.

In this chain, TRBV29-1 is recombined with TRBJ1-2; 9 junctional bases match TRBD1. The source is a woman aged 25 to 39 with COVID-19, enrolled during active disease. Input material: peripheral blood. The DNA is as follows: TGCAGCGTAGTACAGGGGGCAAACTATGGCTACACCTTC. This is translated as CSVVQGANYGYTF.